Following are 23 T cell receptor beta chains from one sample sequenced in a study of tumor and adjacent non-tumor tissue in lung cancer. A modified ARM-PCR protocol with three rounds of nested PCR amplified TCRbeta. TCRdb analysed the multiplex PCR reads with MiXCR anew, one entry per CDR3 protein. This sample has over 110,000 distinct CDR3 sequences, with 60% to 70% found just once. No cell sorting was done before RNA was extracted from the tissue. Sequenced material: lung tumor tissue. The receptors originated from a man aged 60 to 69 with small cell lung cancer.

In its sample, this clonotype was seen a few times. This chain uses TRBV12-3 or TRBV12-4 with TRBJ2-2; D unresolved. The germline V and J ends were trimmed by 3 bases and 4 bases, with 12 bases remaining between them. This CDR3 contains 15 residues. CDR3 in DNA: TGTGCCAGCAGTTTGTCGATGGCTTTCACCGGGGAGCTGTTTTTT. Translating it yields CASSLSMAFTGELFF.

The CDR3 sequence: CASTFQGDQPQHF. The CDR3 coding sequence is TGTGCCAGCACGTTCCAGGGAGATCAGCCCCAGCATTTT. The chain employs TRBV6-1 and TRBJ1-5; D might be TRBD1 (5 bases). The CDR3 covers 13 residues. In germline, CDR1 is MNHNS, CDR2 SASEGT. The ends were cut back, 7 bases at V and 5 bases at J, with 12 bases in the middle.

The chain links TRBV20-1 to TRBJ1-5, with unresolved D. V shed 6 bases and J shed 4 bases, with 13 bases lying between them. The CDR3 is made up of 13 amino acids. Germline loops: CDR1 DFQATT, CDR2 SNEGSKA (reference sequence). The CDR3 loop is CSAPEGRNQPQHF. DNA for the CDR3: TGCAGTGCCCCGGAGGGAAGGAATCAGCCCCAGCATTTT.

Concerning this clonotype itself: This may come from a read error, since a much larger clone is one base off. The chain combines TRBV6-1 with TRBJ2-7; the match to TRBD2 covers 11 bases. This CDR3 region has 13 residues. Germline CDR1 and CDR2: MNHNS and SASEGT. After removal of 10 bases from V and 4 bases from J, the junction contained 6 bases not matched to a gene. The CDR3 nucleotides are TGTGCCACCCATACTAGCGGGGGTTACGAGCAGTACTTC. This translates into CATHTSGGYEQYF.

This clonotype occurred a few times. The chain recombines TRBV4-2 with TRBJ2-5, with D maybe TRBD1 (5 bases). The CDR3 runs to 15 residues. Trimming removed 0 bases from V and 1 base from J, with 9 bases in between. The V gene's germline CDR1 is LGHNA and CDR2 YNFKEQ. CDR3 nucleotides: TGTGCCAGCAGCCAAGATACCCAGGGCCAAGAGACCCAGTACTTC. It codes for CASSQDTQGQETQYF.

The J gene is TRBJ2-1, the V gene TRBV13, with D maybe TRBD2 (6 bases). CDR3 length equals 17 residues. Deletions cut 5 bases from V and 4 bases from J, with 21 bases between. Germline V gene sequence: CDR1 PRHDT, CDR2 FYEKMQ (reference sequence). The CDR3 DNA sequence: TGTGCCAGCAGCCCAAAGCATGGGGAGGTCGCGTACAATGAGCAGTTCTTC. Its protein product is CASSPKHGEVAYNEQFF.

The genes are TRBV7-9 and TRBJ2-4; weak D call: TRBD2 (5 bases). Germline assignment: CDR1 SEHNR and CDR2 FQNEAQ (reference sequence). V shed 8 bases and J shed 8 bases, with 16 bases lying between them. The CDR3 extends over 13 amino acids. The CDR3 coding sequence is TGTGCCAGCGGCTGGACCCCGGAGGACATTCAGTACTTC. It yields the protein CASGWTPEDIQYF.

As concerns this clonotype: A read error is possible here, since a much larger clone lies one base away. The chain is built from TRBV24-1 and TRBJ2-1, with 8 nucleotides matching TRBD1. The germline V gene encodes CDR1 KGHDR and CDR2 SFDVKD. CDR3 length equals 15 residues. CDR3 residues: CATSDLQGVAFEQLF. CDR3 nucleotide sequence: TGTGCCACCAGTGATTTACAGGGGGTGGCCTTTGAGCAGTTATTC.

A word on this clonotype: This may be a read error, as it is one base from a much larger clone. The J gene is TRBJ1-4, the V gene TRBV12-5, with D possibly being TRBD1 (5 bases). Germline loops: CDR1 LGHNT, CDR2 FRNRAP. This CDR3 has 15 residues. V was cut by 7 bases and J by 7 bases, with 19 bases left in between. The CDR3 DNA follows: TGTGCTAGTGTTTCGACGTGGGGGTCGGCTGAAAAACTGTTTTTT. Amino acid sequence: CASVSTWGSAEKLFF.

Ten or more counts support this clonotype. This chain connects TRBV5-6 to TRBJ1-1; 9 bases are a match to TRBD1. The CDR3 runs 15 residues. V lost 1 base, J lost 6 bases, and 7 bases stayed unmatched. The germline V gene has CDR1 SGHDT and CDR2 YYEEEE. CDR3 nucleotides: TGTGCCAGCAGCTTGCCCGGACAGGGGACCTCTGAAGCTTTCTTT. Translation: CASSLPGQGTSEAFF.

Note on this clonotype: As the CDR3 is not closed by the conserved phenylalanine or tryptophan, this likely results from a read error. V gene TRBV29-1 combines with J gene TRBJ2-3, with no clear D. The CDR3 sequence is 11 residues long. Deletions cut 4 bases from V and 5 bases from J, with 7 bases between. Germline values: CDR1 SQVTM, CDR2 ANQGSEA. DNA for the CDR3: TGCAGCGTTGGACAACGAGATACGCAGTATCTC. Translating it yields CSVGQRDTQYL.

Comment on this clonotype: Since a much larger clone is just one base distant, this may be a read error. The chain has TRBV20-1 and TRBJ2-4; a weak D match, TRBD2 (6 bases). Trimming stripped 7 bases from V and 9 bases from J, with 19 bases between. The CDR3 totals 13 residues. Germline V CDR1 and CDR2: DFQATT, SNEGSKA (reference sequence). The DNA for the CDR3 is TGCAGTGTTGTATTCCCGGGGGAAGGCATTCAGTACTTC. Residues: CSVVFPGEGIQYF.

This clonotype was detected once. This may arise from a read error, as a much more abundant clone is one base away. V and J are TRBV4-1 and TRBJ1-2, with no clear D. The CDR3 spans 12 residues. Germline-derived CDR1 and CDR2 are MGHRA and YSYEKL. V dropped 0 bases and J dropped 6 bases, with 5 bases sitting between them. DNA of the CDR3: TGCGCCAGCAGCCAAGACACGGATGGCTACACCTTC. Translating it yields CASSQDTDGYTF.

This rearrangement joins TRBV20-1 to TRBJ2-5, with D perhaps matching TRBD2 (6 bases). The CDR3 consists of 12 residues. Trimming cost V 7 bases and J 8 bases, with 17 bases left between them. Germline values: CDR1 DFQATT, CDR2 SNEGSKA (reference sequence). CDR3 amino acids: CSGLAGGDTQYF. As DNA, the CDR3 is TGCAGTGGCCTAGCAGGAGGGGATACCCAGTACTTC.

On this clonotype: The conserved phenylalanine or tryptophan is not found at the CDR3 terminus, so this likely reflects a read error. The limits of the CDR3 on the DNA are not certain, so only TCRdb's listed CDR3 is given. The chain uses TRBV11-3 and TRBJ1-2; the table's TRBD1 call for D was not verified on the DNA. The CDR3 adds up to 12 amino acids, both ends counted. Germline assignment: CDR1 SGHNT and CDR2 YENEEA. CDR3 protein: CASSLSRGTDTI.

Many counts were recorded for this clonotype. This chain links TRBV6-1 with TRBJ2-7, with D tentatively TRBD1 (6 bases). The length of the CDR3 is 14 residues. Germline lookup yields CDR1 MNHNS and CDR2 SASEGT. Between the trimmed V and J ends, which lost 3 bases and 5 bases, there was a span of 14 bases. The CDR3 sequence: CASSDGTRYHEQYF. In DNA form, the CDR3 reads TGTGCCAGCAGTGACGGGACACGTTACCACGAGCAGTACTTC.

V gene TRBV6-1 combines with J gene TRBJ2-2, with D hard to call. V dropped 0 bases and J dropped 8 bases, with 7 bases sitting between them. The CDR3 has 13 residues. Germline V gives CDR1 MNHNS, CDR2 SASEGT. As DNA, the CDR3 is TGTGCCAGCAGTGAAGCCATAGTGGGGGAGCTGTTTTTT. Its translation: CASSEAIVGELFF.

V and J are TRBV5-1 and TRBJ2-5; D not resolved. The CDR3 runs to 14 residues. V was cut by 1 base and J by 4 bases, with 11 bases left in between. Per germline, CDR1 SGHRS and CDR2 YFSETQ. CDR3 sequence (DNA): TGCGCCAGCAGCTTGAATCAGGTGGGAGAGACCCAGTACTTC. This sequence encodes CASSLNQVGETQYF. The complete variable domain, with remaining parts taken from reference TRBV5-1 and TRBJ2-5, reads KAGVTQTPRYLIKTRGQQVTLSCSPISGHRSVSWYQQTPGQGLQFLFEYFSETQRNKGNFPGRFSGRQFSNSRSEMNVSTLELGDSALYLCASSLNQVGETQYFGPGTRLLVL.

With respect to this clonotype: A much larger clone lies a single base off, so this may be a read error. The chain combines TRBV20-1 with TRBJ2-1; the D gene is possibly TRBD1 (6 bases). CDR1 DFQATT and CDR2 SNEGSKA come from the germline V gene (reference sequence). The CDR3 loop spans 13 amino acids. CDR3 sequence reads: CIAPRDNYGEQFF. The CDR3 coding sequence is TGCATTGCTCCCCGGGACAATTATGGTGAGCAGTTCTTC.

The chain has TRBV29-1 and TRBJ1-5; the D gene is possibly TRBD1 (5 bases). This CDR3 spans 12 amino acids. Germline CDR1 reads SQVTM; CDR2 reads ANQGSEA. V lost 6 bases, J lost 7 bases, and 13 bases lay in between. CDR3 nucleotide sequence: TGCAGCGTGGGGACCCTTGTGCAGCCCCAGCATTTT. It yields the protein CSVGTLVQPQHF.

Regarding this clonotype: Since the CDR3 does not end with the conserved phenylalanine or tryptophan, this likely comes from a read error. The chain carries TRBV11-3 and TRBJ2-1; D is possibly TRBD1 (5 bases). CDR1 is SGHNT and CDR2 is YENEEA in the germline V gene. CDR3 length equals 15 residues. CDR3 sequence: CANSLEGRDYNEQFI. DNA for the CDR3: TGTGCCAACAGCTTAGAAGGCAGGGACTACAATGAGCAGTTCATC.

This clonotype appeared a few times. The DNA for the CDR3 is TGTGCCAGCAGTTCTAGCGGGAGGACCATAGATACGCAGTATTTT. Translated: CASSSSGRTIDTQYF. The rearrangement links TRBV5-4 to TRBJ2-3, with TRBD2 identical over 11 bases. Per the germline V gene, CDR1 is SGHNT and CDR2 is YYREEE (reference sequence). The V and J ends lost 5 bases and 5 bases, in that order; junction bases with no gene match: 7. This CDR3 has 15 residues.

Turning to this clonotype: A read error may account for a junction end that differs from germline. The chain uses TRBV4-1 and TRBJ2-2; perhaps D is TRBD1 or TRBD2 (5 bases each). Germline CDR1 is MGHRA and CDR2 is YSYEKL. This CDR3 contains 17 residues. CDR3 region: CVSSQDRGVAGTGELFF. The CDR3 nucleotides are TGCGTCAGCAGCCAAGATAGAGGGGTGGCGGGCACCGGGGAGCTGTTTTTT.